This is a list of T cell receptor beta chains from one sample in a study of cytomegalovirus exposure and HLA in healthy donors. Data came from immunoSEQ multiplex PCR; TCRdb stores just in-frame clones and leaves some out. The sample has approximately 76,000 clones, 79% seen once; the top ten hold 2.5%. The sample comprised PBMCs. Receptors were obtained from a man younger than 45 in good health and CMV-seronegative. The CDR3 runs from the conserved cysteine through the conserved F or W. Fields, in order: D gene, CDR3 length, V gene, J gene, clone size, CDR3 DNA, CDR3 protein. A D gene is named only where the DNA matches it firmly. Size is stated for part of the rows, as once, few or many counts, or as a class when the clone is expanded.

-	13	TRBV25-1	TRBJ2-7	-	TGTGCCAGCAGTGAGATTGACCGGGACGAGCAGTACTTC	CASSEIDRDEQYF
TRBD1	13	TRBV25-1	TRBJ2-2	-	TGTGCCACAGGGACAGTAAACACCGGGGAGCTGTTTTTT	CATGTVNTGELFF
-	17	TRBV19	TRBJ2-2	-	TGTGCCAGTAGTAAGAGGGGGGGGCAGGTGAACACCGGGGAGCTGTTTTTT	CASSKRGGQVNTGELFF
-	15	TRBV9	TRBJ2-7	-	TGTGCCAGCAGCGCGACGGGACAAGTAACCTACGAGCAGTACTTC	CASSATGQVTYEQYF
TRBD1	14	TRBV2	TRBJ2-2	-	TGTGCCAGCAGGGGACAGGGGAACACCGGGGAGCTGTTTTTT	CASRGQGNTGELFF
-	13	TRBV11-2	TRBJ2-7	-	TGTGCCAGCAGCCTCGGACTGAAATACGAGCAGTACTTC	CASSLGLKYEQYF
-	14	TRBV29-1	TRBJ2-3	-	TGCAGCGCTGATCTAACCGTGGGCACAGATACGCAGTATTTT	CSADLTVGTDTQYF
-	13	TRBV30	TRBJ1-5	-	TGTGCCTGGAGCTATGGGGGGAATCAGCCCCAGCATTTT	CAWSYGGNQPQHF
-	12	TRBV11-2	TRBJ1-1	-	TGTGCCAGCAGCTTTACAGGGCCTGAAGCTTTCTTT	CASSFTGPEAFF
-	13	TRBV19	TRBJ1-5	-	TGTGCCAGTAGTTCGAGTGACTTGGCGCCCCAGCATTTT	CASSSSDLAPQHF
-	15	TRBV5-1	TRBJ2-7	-	TGCGCCAGCAGCTCAACCCCCGGGACATTAAACGAGCAGTACTTC	CASSSTPGTLNEQYF
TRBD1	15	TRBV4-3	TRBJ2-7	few	TGCGCCAGCAGCCAATGGGGACAGGGCTCCTACGAGCAGTACTTC	CASSQWGQGSYEQYF
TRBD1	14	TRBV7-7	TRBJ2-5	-	TGTGCTAGCAGCTTCTCGGGACAGCAAGAGACCCAGTACTTC	CASSFSGQQETQYF
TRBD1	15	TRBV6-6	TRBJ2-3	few	TGTGCCAGCAGTTACTTTCAGGGGGCAACAGATACGCAGTATTTT	CASSYFQGATDTQYF
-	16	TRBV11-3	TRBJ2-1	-	TGTGCCAGCAGCTTACGGTCCTCAGCGACCTACAATGAGCAGTTCTTC	CASSLRSSATYNEQFF
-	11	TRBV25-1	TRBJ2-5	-	TGTGCCAGCAGTGTTACCTGGGAGCAGTACTTC	CASSVTWEQYF
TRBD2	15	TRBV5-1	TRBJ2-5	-	TGCGCCAGCAGCCCCCTAGCGGGAGCCCGGGAGACCCAGTACTTC	CASSPLAGARETQYF
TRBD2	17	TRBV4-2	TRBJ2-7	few	TGTGCCAGCAGCCATCAGTTCGGGACTAGCGGGGGCTACGAGCAGTACTTC	CASSHQFGTSGGYEQYF
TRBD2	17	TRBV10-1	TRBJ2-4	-	TGCGCCAGCAGTGAGTCGAATAGCGGGACAACCAAAAACATTCAGTACTTC	CASSESNSGTTKNIQYF
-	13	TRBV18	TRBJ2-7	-	TGTGCCAGCTCACTCGGGATTTCCTACGAGCAGTACTTC	CASSLGISYEQYF
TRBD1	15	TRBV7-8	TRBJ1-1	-	TGTGCCAGCAGCCAGGACAGGCGAATTCCACCAGAAGCTTTCTTT	CASSQDRRIPPEAFF
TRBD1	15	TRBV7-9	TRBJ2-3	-	TGTGCCAGCAGCTACAGGGGGCCCAGCACAGATACGCAGTATTTT	CASSYRGPSTDTQYF
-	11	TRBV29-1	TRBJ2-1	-	TGCAGCGTTGTTCGTTACAATGAGCAGTTCTTC	CSVVRYNEQFF
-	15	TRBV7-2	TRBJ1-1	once	TGTGCCAGCAGCTTAGCGCCGGGGGGGAACACTGAAGCTTTCTTT	CASSLAPGGNTEAFF
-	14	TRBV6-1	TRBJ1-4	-	TGTGCCAGCAGTGGACACACAACTAATGAAAAACTGTTTTTT	CASSGHTTNEKLFF
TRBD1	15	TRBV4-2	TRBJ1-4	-	TGTGCCAGCAGCCACGCCGGGACAGGGAACGAAAAACTGTTTTTT	CASSHAGTGNEKLFF
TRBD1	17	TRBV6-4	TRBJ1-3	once	TGTGCCAGCAGGGGACAGGGGGCTCCCTTCTCTGGAAACACCATATATTTT	CASRGQGAPFSGNTIYF
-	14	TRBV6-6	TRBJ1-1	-	TGTGCCAGCACCGAGAGGGGGTTCGTCACTGAAGCTTTCTTT	CASTERGFVTEAFF
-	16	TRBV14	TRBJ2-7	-	TGTGCCAGCAGCCCAAAGCAGCGGTCCTACTACAACGAGCAGTACTTC	CASSPKQRSYYNEQYF
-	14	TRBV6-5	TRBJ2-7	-	TGTGCCAGCAGTTACTCCAGACAGGTCTACGAGCAGTACTTC	CASSYSRQVYEQYF
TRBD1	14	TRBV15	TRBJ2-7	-	TGTGCCACCAGCTTCGGGACAGGGGGCTACGAGCAGTACTTC	CATSFGTGGYEQYF
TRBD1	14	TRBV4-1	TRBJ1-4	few	TGCGCCAGCAGCCCCGGGACAGGGCATGAAAAACTGTTTTTT	CASSPGTGHEKLFF
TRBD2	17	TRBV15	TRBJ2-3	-	TGTGCCACCAGCAGAGCCGGGACTAGCGCGCCCACAGATACGCAGTATTTT	CATSRAGTSAPTDTQYF
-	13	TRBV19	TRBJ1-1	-	TGTGCCAGTAGTATAGTGGGCTACACTGAAGCTTTCTTT	CASSIVGYTEAFF
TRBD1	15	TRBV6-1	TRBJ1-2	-	TGTGCCAGCGAAGGACAGGGGGCTTTAAACTATGGCTACACCTTC	CASEGQGALNYGYTF
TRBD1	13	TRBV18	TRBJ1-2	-	TGTGCCAGCTCACCTCAGGGGGCGTCTGGCTACACCTTC	CASSPQGASGYTF
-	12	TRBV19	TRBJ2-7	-	TGTGCCAGTAGCTACCTAGGCAACGAGCAGTACTTC	CASSYLGNEQYF